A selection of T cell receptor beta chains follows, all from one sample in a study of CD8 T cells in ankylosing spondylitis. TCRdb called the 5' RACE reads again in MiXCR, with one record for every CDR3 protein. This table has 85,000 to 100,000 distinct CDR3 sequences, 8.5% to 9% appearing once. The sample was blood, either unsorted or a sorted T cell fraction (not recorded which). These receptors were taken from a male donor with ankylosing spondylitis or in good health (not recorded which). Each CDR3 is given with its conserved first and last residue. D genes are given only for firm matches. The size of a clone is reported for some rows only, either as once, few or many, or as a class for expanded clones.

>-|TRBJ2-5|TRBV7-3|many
TGTGCCAGCTCGAGGGGACTTCAAGAGACCCAGTACTTC
CASSRGLQETQYF
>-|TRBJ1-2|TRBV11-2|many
TGTGCCAGCAGTTATACCGGGACCCGACCTGATAAAGGCTACACCTTC
CASSYTGTRPDKGYTF
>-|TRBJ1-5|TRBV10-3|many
TGTGCCATCAGTCCGGACAACCAAGAGCATCAGCCCCAGCATTTT
CAISPDNQEHQPQHF
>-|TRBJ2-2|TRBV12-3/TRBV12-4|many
TGTGCCAGCAGTTTAACTAGAGATGCCGGGGAGCTGTTTTTT
CASSLTRDAGELFF
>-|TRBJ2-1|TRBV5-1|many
TGCGCCAGCAGGCATGGTTTCAGCCAGCGTTCCTACAATGAGCAGTTCTTC
CASRHGFSQRSYNEQFF
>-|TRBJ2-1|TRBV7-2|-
TGTGCCAGCAGCTTAGGGTTCAATGAGCAGTTCTTC
CASSLGFNEQFF
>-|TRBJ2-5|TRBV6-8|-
TGTGCCAGCCCCTCCTCGTGGCGAACCTCGGAGGAGACCCAGTACTTC
CASPSSWRTSEETQYF
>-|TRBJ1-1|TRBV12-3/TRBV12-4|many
TGTGCCACCCGGACCCACAACACTGAAGCTTTCTTT
CATRTHNTEAFF
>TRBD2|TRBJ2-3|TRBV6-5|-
TGTGCCAGCAGTTTCCTACCCTCACTAGCGGTCACAGATACGCAGTATTTT
CASSFLPSLAVTDTQYF
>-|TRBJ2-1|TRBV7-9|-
TGTGCCAGCAGCTCATCCCACAGGGCCCCCTACAATGAGCAGTTCTTC
CASSSSHRAPYNEQFF
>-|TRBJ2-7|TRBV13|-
TGTGCCAGCAGCGGCAGGGGAGAGCAGTACTTC
CASSGRGEQYF
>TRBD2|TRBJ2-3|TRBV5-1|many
TGCGCCAGCAGCTCTCGGGGAGCGGGGGATACGCAGTATTTT
CASSSRGAGDTQYF
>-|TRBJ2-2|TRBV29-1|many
TGCAGCGCCATACGGGGGACAGTCAACACCGGGGAGCTGTTTTTT
CSAIRGTVNTGELFF
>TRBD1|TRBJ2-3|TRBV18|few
TGTGCCAGCTCGCCGGGACAGGGCGAGGTGGATACGCAGTATTTT
CASSPGQGEVDTQYF
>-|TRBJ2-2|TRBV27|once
TGTGCCAGCAGTTTCAGGGACCCGACCGGGGAGCTGTTTTTT
CASSFRDPTGELFF
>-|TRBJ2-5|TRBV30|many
TGTGCCTGGAGTGCTAACGGGACGCCGGATCAAGAGACCCAGTACTTC
CAWSANGTPDQETQYF
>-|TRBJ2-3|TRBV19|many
TGTGCCAGTAGTCTAGGACAAGTTCGGTATTTT
CASSLGQVRYF
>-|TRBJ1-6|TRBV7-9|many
TGTGCCTTCCGGAGCCGAAATAATTCACCCCTCCACTTT
CAFRSRNNSPLHF
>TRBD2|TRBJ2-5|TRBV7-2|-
TGTGCCAGCAGCTTAGTTCTAGCGGGGGCCCTGGAGACCCAGTACTTC
CASSLVLAGALETQYF
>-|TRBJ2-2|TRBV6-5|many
TGTGCCAGCAGTTACCACTATCTCAGTAGGACCGGGGAGCTGTTTTTT
CASSYHYLSRTGELFF
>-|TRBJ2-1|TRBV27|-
TGTGCCAGCAGTAGCACAAACTTAGGACAGACCCGATACAATGAGCAGTTCTTC
CASSSTNLGQTRYNEQFF
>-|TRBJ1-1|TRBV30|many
TGTGCCTGGAGTGTTAGGTCAGAAATGGGAGCTTTCTTT
CAWSVRSEMGAFF
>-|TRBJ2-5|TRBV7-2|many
TGTGCCAGCAGCTTAGGAGGTTCGGAGACCCAGTACTTC
CASSLGGSETQYF
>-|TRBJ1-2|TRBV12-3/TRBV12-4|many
TGTGCCAGCAGTTTAGTCAGAAGCGGCTATGGCTACACCTTC
CASSLVRSGYGYTF
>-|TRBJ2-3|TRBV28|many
TGTGCCAGCAGTCCTCCGGGACGTACCACAGATACGCAGTATTTT
CASSPPGRTTDTQYF
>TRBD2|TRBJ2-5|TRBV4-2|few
TGTGCCAGCAGCCAAGATCTTATGGCTAGCGGGGGCGAAGAGACCCAGTACTTC
CASSQDLMASGGEETQYF
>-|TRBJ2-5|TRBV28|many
TGTGCCAGCAGTTTCAGTCGGACCCAGTACTTC
CASSFSRTQYF
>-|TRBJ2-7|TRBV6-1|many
TGTGCCAGCATGGACTTCTACGAGCAGTACTTC
CASMDFYEQYF
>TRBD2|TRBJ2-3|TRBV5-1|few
TGCGCCAGCAGCTTGGCCGGGGCGGGGGGGTCAGCAGATACGCAGTATTTT
CASSLAGAGGSADTQYF
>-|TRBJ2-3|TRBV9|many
TGTGCCAGCAGCACAGACGGAGACCTCCGCACAGATACGCAGTATTTT
CASSTDGDLRTDTQYF
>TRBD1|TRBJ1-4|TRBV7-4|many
TGTGCCAGCAGCTTAGGCCGACAGGGGAGGGATGAAAAACTGTTTTTT
CASSLGRQGRDEKLFF
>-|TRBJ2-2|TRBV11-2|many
TGTGCCAGCAGCTTAGATCTAACCGGGGAGCTGTTTTTT
CASSLDLTGELFF
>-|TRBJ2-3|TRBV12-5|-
TGTGGTAGTGGTGGGAAATCTTGGGGTACGCAGTATTTT
CGSGGKSWGTQYF
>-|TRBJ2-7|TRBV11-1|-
TGTGCCAGCAGCTTCGCGACCGAGGCCTACGAGCAGTACTTC
CASSFATEAYEQYF
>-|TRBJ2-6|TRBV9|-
TGTGCCAGCAGTGCCAGGGTCTCTGGGGCCAACGTCCTGACTTTC
CASSARVSGANVLTF
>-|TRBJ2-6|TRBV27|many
TGTGCCGCCCGCGGTGGCTCTGGGGCCAACGTCCTGACTTTC
CAARGGSGANVLTF
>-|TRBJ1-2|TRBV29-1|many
TGCAGCGTTGTCGAGATCAGGGGTGGCTACACCTTC
CSVVEIRGGYTF
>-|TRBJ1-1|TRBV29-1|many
TGCAGCGTTGCAAGCAACAGAGAACAGATGAACACTGAAGCTTTCTTT
CSVASNREQMNTEAFF
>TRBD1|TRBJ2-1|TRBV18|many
TGTGCCAGCTCACCAACCCTCGGACAGGGGGGTAAGCAGTTCTTC
CASSPTLGQGGKQFF
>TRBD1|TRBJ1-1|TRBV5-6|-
TGTGCCAGCAGCTTCCGGGACAGGGGTTTCGCTGAAGCTTTCTTT
CASSFRDRGFAEAFF
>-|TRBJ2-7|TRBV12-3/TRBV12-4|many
TGTGCCAGCAGTTTCGAGAGTTTAATTGGTGAGCAGTACTTC
CASSFESLIGEQYF
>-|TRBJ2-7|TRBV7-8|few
TGTGCCAGCAGCTTATCGGCTAGCGTTACCTACGAGCAGTACTTC
CASSLSASVTYEQYF
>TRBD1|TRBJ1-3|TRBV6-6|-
TGTGCCAGCAGTGAGGGGGCATACACCATATATTTT
CASSEGAYTIYF
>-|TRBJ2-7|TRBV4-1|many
TGCGCCAGCAGCCAAGAGAGCGCGCCCTACGAGCAGTACTTC
CASSQESAPYEQYF
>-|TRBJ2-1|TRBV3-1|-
TGTGCCAGCACCGGGACTGAGTCCTACAATGAGCAGTTCTTC
CASTGTESYNEQFF
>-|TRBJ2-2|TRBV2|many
TGTGCCAGCAGACCAGGGACAATGAACACCGGGGAGCTGTTTTTT
CASRPGTMNTGELFF
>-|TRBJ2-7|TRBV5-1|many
TGCGCCAGCAGCTTGCTGACAGGAAGTACCTACGAGCAGTACTTC
CASSLLTGSTYEQYF
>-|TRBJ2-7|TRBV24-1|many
TGTGCCACCAGAAGTGGCTGGGACTACGAGCAGTACTTC
CATRSGWDYEQYF
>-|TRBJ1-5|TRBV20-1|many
TGCAGTGGGCGGCACGCGGGCAATCAGCCCCAGCATTTT
CSGRHAGNQPQHF
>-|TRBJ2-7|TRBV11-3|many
TGTGCCAGCAGCTTGGGGACCTCTCCTTCTTACGAGCAGTACTTC
CASSLGTSPSYEQYF
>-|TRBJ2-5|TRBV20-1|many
TGCAGTGCTAGACACCCCGGGGCTCAAGAGACCCAGTACTTC
CSARHPGAQETQYF
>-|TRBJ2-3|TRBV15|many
TGTGCCACCAGCAGGATGACAGCTAGCACAGATACGCAGTATTTT
CATSRMTASTDTQYF
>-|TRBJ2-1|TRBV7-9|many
TGTGCCAGCAGCTCGCCGACCCGGGGTGGGAAGAATGAGCAGTTCTTC
CASSSPTRGGKNEQFF